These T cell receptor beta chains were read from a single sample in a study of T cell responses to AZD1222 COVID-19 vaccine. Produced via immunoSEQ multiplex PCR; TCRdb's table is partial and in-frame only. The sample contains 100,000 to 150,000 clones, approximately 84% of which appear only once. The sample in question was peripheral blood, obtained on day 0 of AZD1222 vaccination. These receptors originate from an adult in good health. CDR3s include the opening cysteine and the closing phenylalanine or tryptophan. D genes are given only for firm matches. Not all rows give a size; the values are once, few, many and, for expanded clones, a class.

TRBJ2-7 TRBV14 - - CASSRDTSYEQYF TGTGCCAGCAGCCGGGACACCTCCTACGAGCAGTACTTC
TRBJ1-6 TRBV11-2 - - CASSLEEYSPLHF TGTGCCAGCAGCTTAGAGGAGTATTCACCCCTCCACTTT
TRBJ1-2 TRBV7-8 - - CASSLVGHGYTF TGTGCCAGCAGCTTAGTGGGTCATGGCTACACCTTC
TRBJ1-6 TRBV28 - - CASSLMNSPLHF TGTGCCAGCAGCCTCATGAATTCACCCCTCCACTTT
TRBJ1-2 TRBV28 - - CASSLGGGGNYGYTF TGTGCCAGCAGCCTCGGGGGCGGAGGTAACTATGGCTACACCTTC
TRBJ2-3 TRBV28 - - CASSLKGRDTQYF TGTGCCAGCAGTTTAAAGGGGCGGGATACGCAGTATTTT
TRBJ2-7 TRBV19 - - CASIWGRGEEPYEQYF TGTGCCAGTATCTGGGGAAGGGGAGAGGAGCCCTACGAGCAGTACTTC
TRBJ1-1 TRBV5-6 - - CASSWDASRNTEAFF TGTGCCAGCAGCTGGGACGCGTCAAGAAACACTGAAGCTTTCTTT
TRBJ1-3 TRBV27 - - CASSLSGGNTIYF TGTGCCAGCAGTTTATCAGGTGGAAACACCATATATTTT
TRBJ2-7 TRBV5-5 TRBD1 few CASRSWSGTGGIYEQYF TGTGCCAGCAGGAGTTGGTCCGGGACAGGGGGTATTTACGAGCAGTACTTC
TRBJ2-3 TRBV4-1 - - CASSQDQGRRLTDTQYF TGCGCCAGCAGCCAAGATCAGGGCAGGAGGTTGACAGATACGCAGTATTTT
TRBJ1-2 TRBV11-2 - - CASSLARDNYGYTF TGTGCCAGCAGCTTAGCCCGGGACAACTATGGCTACACCTTC
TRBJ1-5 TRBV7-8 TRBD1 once CASSLAGTGEGQPQHF TGTGCCAGCAGCTTAGCCGGGACAGGGGAAGGTCAGCCCCAGCATTTT
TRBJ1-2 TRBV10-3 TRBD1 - CAISGTRDRDGYTF TGTGCCATCAGTGGGACCCGGGACAGGGATGGCTACACCTTC
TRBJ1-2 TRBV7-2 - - CASSFGVGGSYGYTF TGTGCCAGCAGCTTTGGGGTGGGGGGCAGCTATGGCTACACCTTC
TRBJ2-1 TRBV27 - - CATPGLRQFF TGTGCCACCCCCGGGCTACGGCAGTTCTTC
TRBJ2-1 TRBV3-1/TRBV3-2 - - CASSLGGGRYYNEQFF TGTGCCAGCAGCCTCGGGGGAGGCCGCTACTACAATGAGCAGTTCTTC
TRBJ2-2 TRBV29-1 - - CSVEPRYRSGELFF TGCAGCGTTGAACCGAGATATCGGTCCGGGGAGCTGTTTTTT